The TCR beta chain described here comes from a study of spatial heterogeneity in lung cancer. Regarding the study as a whole: Within tumors, counts of expanded alpha and beta TCRs tracked tumor mutation counts. The estimate shows that only about 7.7% of tumor T cells were covered for alpha and about 12% for beta chains. Ubiquitous and regional nonsynonymous mutations were each tracked by the matching count of ubiquitous or regional expanded TCRs.

The table lists this clonotype with many counts. The antigen is undetermined. V shed 4 bases and J shed 4 bases, with 11 bases lying between them. The CDR3 contains 14 residues. Per germline, CDR1 MNHNY and CDR2 SVGAGI (reference sequence). Regarding time point: sample taken at primary tumor resection. The roughly 79 donors had untreated early-stage non-small cell lung cancer. TCRdb reanalysed the 5' RACE reads using MiXCR and keeps one entry per CDR3 protein. In the table there are about 7,000 distinct CDR3 sequences, 13% of which are singletons. This chain links TRBV6-6 with TRBJ2-4; D is perhaps TRBD1 (5 bases). The input for sequencing was lung tumor tissue, taken at surgery. This clonotype was sampled from a male donor with early-stage non-small cell lung cancer. The CDR3 DNA is TGTGCCAGCAGTTGGTCGCAGGGTAAAAACATTCAGTACTTC. It encodes CASSWSQGKNIQYF.